Shown below are 23 T cell receptor beta chains from a single sample sequenced in a study of blood T cell repertoires in COVID-19. Only in-frame clones appear in the TCRdb table, and some are missing; sequencing was by immunoSEQ multiplex PCR. The repertoire has 650,000 to 800,000 clones, just under 90% of them found once; the top ten carry under 0.3%. Sample: peripheral blood. The receptors here all came from a woman aged 18-30 years with acute or convalescent COVID-19.

V gene TRBV6-5 combines with J gene TRBJ1-1; D not certain. The CDR3 is 14 amino acids. Germline V gives CDR1 MNHEY, CDR2 SVGAGI. V was clipped by 7 bases and J by 5 bases, with 17 bases between them. CDR3 amino acids: CASNALGGGTEAFF. The CDR3, as DNA: TGTGCCAGCAATGCACTCGGAGGAGGAACTGAAGCTTTCTTT.

As DNA, the CDR3 is TGTGCCAGCACCAGGGGTCCGGGAAGCTCCTACGAGCAGTACTTC. It specifies CASTRGPGSSYEQYF. This chain uses TRBV2 with TRBJ2-7; tentative D call: TRBD1 (6 bases). Trimming stripped 7 bases from V and 0 bases from J, with 16 bases between. The CDR3 covers 15 residues. Germline V gives CDR1 SNHLY, CDR2 FYNNEI.

This chain joins TRBV27 and TRBJ1-5; 9 nucleotides match TRBD1. V dropped 6 bases and J dropped 4; count of bases not matched to a gene: 7. Germline-derived CDR1 and CDR2 are MNHEY and SMNVEV (reference sequence). CDR3 size: 15 residues. The CDR3 sequence: CASSRGQGSNQPQHF. The CDR3 DNA is TGTGCCAGCAGCCGCGGACAGGGGAGTAATCAGCCCCAGCATTTT.

The V call is TRBV13, the J call TRBJ1-2; tentatively, D is TRBD1 (6 bases). This CDR3 region has 15 residues. Trimming removed 3 bases from V and 0 bases from J, with 11 bases in between. Looked up from germline, CDR1 is PRHDT and CDR2 is FYEKMQ (reference sequence). The CDR3 is CASSFLQGTNYGYTF. The CDR3 nucleotides are TGTGCCAGCAGCTTCCTACAGGGTACTAACTATGGCTACACCTTC.

The J gene is TRBJ2-2, the V gene TRBV3-1 (or the pseudogene TRBV3-2); D possibly corresponds to TRBD2 (5 bases). The length of the CDR3 is 17 residues. Trimming removed 4 bases at V and 1 base at J, with 16 bases between. The germline V gene encodes CDR1 LGHDT and CDR2 YNNKEL (reference sequence). CDR3 sequence reads: CASSLTGKDLNTGELFF. In nucleotides, the CDR3 is TGTGCCAGCAGCCTTACGGGGAAGGACTTGAACACCGGGGAGCTGTTTTTT.

The genes are TRBV9 and TRBJ2-2, with 9 bases fitting TRBD2. CDR1 and CDR2 from the germline V gene are SGDLS and YYNGEE. V was clipped by 3 bases and J by 5 bases; unmatched bases: 8. The CDR3 is 16 amino acids. Written as DNA, the CDR3 is TGTGCCAGCAGCGGCGGTAGCGGGGGTTTGACCGGGGAGCTGTTTTTT. Translation: CASSGGSGGLTGELFF. The entire variable domain, with the rest obtained from reference TRBV9 and TRBJ2-2, is as follows: DSGVTQTPKHLITATGQRVTLRCSPRSGDLSVYWYQQSLDQGLQFLIQYYNGEERAKGNILERFSAQQFPDLHSELNLSSLELGDSALYFCASSGGSGGLTGELFFGEGSRLTVL.

The gene calls are TRBV4-1 and TRBJ1-2; 8 nucleotides align to TRBD1. Unmatched junction bases numbered 4, after V lost 4 bases and J lost 3 bases. The germline V gene has CDR1 MGHRA and CDR2 YSYEKL. The CDR3 runs to 14 residues. The CDR3 region is CASSREQGDYGYTF. The DNA for the CDR3 is TGCGCCAGCAGCCGGGAACAGGGGGACTATGGCTACACCTTC.

The chain carries TRBV5-4 and TRBJ1-2; D is unclear. Germline CDR1 and CDR2: SGHNT and YYREEE (reference sequence). The CDR3 covers 14 residues. Trimming pared 0 bases from V and 1 base from J, leaving 7 bases between. CDR3: CASSLGGFNYGYTF. Here the CDR3 DNA reads TGTGCCAGCAGCTTGGGAGGTTTTAACTATGGCTACACCTTC.

This clone showed up just a few times. CDR3 sequence: CASSSGQGASGYGYTF. In nucleotides, the CDR3 is TGTGCCAGCAGCTCCGGACAGGGGGCATCGGGCTATGGCTACACCTTC. The V gene is TRBV5-4, the J gene TRBJ1-2, with 11 bases matching TRBD1. The CDR3 has 16 amino acids. Per germline, CDR1 SGHNT and CDR2 YYREEE (reference sequence). J gave up 4 bases and V 3 bases, and 8 bases lay outside the gene matches.

J is TRBJ1-6 and V is TRBV10-3; D possibly corresponds to TRBD1 (6 bases). CDR1 ENHRY and CDR2 SYGVKD come from the germline V gene. The CDR3 loop spans 20 amino acids. V was clipped by 5 bases and J by 0 bases, with 23 bases between them. The CDR3 reads CAISPGAGVNQSSYNSPLHF. CDR3 nucleotides: TGTGCCATCAGTCCCGGGGCAGGGGTTAATCAAAGCTCCTATAATTCACCCCTCCACTTT.

The chain has TRBV30 and TRBJ2-2; D possibly corresponds to TRBD2 (6 bases). Germline CDR1 reads GTSNPN; CDR2 reads SVGIG (reference sequence). Trimming removed 3 bases at V and 4 bases at J, with 15 bases between. The CDR3 runs to 15 residues. The CDR3 loop reads CAWSLRRGGTGELFF. CDR3 DNA: TGTGCCTGGAGCCTACGGAGGGGCGGCACCGGGGAGCTGTTTTTT.

The chain has TRBV4-2 and TRBJ2-2; 7 positions agree with TRBD2. Germline CDR1 reads LGHNA; CDR2 reads YNFKEQ. There are 16 residues in the CDR3. V dropped 0 bases and J dropped 3; count of bases not matched to a gene: 4. The CDR3 spells CASSQDQRGDTGELFF. In DNA, the CDR3 is TGTGCCAGCAGCCAAGATCAGCGGGGAGACACCGGGGAGCTGTTTTTT.

For the CDR3, the DNA is TGTGCCAGCTCACGACGGACAGGGCTTAACTATGGCTACACCTTC. It yields the protein CASSRRTGLNYGYTF. This rearrangement joins TRBV18 to TRBJ1-2, with 8 nucleotides matching TRBD1. Germline values: CDR1 KGHSH, CDR2 LQKENI. The CDR3 length is 15 residues. Unmatched junction bases numbered 5, after V lost 4 bases and J lost 1 base.

The genes are TRBV28 and TRBJ2-1; D might be TRBD1 (6 bases). V was shortened by 5 bases and J by 3 bases, with 23 bases between the two germline ends. Germline V gene lookup returns CDR1 MDHEN and CDR2 SYDVKM. This CDR3 spans 18 amino acids. This CDR3 is CASSPRRGPTGHYNEQFF. CDR3 bases: TGTGCCAGCAGTCCAAGGAGAGGGCCGACAGGTCACTACAATGAGCAGTTCTTC.

The chain joins TRBV7-2 to TRBJ1-4, with 7 positions matching TRBD1. The CDR3 covers 14 residues. The trim removed 6 bases at V and 3 bases at J, leaving 4 bases unmatched. The germline gives CDR1 SGHTA, CDR2 FQGNSA. The CDR3: CASRGTDANEKLFF. In DNA form, the CDR3 reads TGTGCCAGCAGGGGGACAGATGCTAATGAAAAACTGTTTTTT.

CDR3 sequence (DNA): TGTGCCAGCAGCGCTACCGGGACAGGGGGCCCTCCTCATGGCTACACCTTC. Its protein product is CASSATGTGGPPHGYTF. The J gene is TRBJ1-2, the V gene TRBV7-9; 12 bases align to TRBD1. Germline assignment: CDR1 SEHNR and CDR2 FQNEAQ (reference sequence). The V gene end was trimmed by 5 bases and the J gene end by 6 bases; junction bases not matched to a gene: 13. This CDR3 comprises 17 residues.

The V and J genes are TRBV6-1 and TRBJ1-5; no clear D gene. CDR3 length equals 14 residues. Trimming removed 2 bases at V and 5 bases at J, with 10 bases between. CDR1 and CDR2 from the germline V gene are MNHNS and SASEGT. CDR3 sequence reads: CASSEYASYQPQHF. The CDR3 DNA follows: TGTGCCAGCAGTGAATACGCCAGTTATCAGCCCCAGCATTTT.

This chain connects TRBV4-3 to TRBJ2-5; 11 bases agree with TRBD2. The J segment lost 5 bases and the V segment lost 0 bases, leaving 14 bases of the junction unmatched. CDR1 is LGHNA, CDR2 YSLEER, per germline. This CDR3 is built from 19 residues. The CDR3 nucleotides are TGCGCCAGCAGCCAAGAAGTAGCGGGGGGGCCGGGGAGAGAGGAGACCCAGTACTTC. Protein: CASSQEVAGGPGREETQYF.

This clone was found once. The chain links TRBV18 to TRBJ2-1; the D gene is possibly TRBD2 (5 bases). CDR1 is KGHSH, CDR2 LQKENI, per germline. V was trimmed by 4 bases and J by 7 bases, leaving 8 bases between them. CDR3 length: 12 amino acids. The CDR3 DNA sequence: TGTGCCAGCTCACTTGAGCGGAATGAGCAGTTCTTC. This sequence encodes CASSLERNEQFF.

This clone appeared a single time. The chain employs TRBV24-1 and TRBJ1-3; 7 bases map to TRBD1. CDR1 and CDR2 (germline): KGHDR, SFDVKD. This CDR3 is 15 amino acids long. Trimming at V came to 6 bases and at J to 3 bases, leaving 7 bases not matched to a gene. The CDR3 bases are TGTGCCACCAGTTCTCCCCGGACAGGTGGAAACACCATATATTTT. Translated: CATSSPRTGGNTIYF.

The V and J genes are TRBV2 and TRBJ2-7; 9 bases align to TRBD1. Germline V gene lookup returns CDR1 SNHLY and CDR2 FYNNEI. This CDR3 has 15 residues. Trimming cost V 6 bases and J 7 bases; bases outside gene matches: 13. DNA for the CDR3: TGTGCCAGCAGCCCTGGACAGGGGAGGGTTGGGGAGCAGTACTTC. Encoded protein: CASSPGQGRVGEQYF. The full variable domain, its missing parts supplied by reference TRBV2 and TRBJ2-7, is EPEVTQTPSHQVTQMGQEVILRCVPISNHLYFYWYRQILGQKVEFLVSFYNNEISEKSEIFDDQFSVERPDGSNFTLKIRSTKLEDSAMYFCASSPGQGRVGEQYFGPGTRLTVT.

The chain couples TRBV9 to TRBJ1-6, with TRBD1 matching over 8 bases. The germline V gene has CDR1 SGDLS and CDR2 YYNGEE. The CDR3 is made up of 15 amino acids. The V and J ends lost 4 bases and 10 bases, in that order; junction bases with no gene match: 10. The CDR3 reads CASSPGGRGNSPLHF. The CDR3 coding sequence is TGTGCCAGCAGCCCAGGGGGCAGGGGTAACTCACCCCTCCACTTT.

The chain recombines TRBV19 with TRBJ1-1; the D is unclear. Germline values: CDR1 LNHDA, CDR2 SQIVND (reference sequence). The CDR3 runs 15 residues. The V gene lost 4 bases and the J gene lost 0 bases, with 12 bases spanning the gap. The CDR3 protein is CASSKGDLMNTEAFF. The DNA for the CDR3 is TGTGCCAGTAGTAAAGGAGATTTGATGAACACTGAAGCTTTCTTT.